These 5 T cell receptor beta chains originate from one sample sequenced in a study of blood T cells in healthy people across ages. It was with a sample-barcoded 5' primer and a J-beta primer mix that a second PCR of roughly 6 to 11 cycles was run. Using its own MiXCR run on the 5' RACE reads, TCRdb lists one record per CDR3 protein. The sample lists approximately 810,000 distinct CDR3 sequences, approximately 35% seen once, with approximately 12% in the top ten. Sequencing was performed on blood. The receptor set was obtained from a man aged 18 to 29 in good health.

V usage is TRBV12-3 or TRBV12-4 and J usage is TRBJ2-5, with 8 nucleotides matching TRBD1. The CDR3 is 13 amino acids. The junction had 10 bases not matched to a gene; V was cut back by 5 bases and J by 11 bases. Here the CDR3 reads CASSGDGQGEQYF. Written as DNA, the CDR3 is TGTGCCAGCAGTGGGGATGGACAGGGTGAGCAGTACTTC.

This clonotype came up a few times. This rearrangement joins TRBV2 to TRBJ2-2; D uncertain. V was clipped by 5 bases and J by 7 bases, with 8 bases between them. The V gene's germline CDR1 is SNHLY and CDR2 FYNNEI. This CDR3 comprises 12 residues. CDR3 coding DNA: TGTGCCAGCAGTAATGAGAACGGGGAGCTGTTTTTT. Residues: CASSNENGELFF.

Note on this clonotype: It may be a read error: a sequence one base away is much more abundant. The chain joins TRBV20-1 to TRBJ2-7; D call uncertain. V was cut by 0 bases and J by 5 bases, with 14 bases left in between. The V gene's germline CDR1 is DFQATT and CDR2 SNEGSKA (reference sequence). CDR3 length equals 14 residues. CDR3 DNA: TGCAGTGCTAGAGATTTCAGAACCGGTGACGAGCAGTACTTC. Its translation is CSARDFRTGDEQYF.

Concerning this clonotype: An end of the junction does not agree with germline; a read error may underlie this. The J gene is TRBJ2-1, the V gene TRBV15; no clear D gene. Germline loops: CDR1 LNHNV, CDR2 YYDKDF (reference sequence). CDR3 length: 16 amino acids. DNA for the CDR3: TGTGCCACCTGCAGAGACACGGCTGGGGATTACAATGAGCAGTTCTTC. Protein sequence: CATCRDTAGDYNEQFF.

In regard to this clonotype: This could be a read error, since a much larger clone is one nucleotide away. The V call is TRBV20-1, the J call TRBJ2-1, with a tentative D call TRBD2 (6 bases). CDR3 size: 14 residues. V gave up 1 base and J gave up 10 bases, with 17 bases separating them. CDR1 and CDR2 (germline): DFQATT, SNEGSKA (reference sequence). The CDR3 DNA reads as TGCAGTGCTAGAGTTGTGGAGGGACTCTACGAGCAGTTCTTC. Residues: CSARVVEGLYEQFF.